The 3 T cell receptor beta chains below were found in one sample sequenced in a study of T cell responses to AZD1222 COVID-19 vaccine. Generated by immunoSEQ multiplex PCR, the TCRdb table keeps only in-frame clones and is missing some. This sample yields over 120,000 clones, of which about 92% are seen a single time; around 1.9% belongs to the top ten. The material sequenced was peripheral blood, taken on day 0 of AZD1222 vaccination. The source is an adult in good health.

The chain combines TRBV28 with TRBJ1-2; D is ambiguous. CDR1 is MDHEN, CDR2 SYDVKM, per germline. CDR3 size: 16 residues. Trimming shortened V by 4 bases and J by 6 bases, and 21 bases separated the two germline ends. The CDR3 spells CASSSSRAGPFDGYTF. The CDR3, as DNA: TGTGCCAGCAGTTCGTCGCGGGCCGGCCCTTTCGATGGCTACACCTTC.

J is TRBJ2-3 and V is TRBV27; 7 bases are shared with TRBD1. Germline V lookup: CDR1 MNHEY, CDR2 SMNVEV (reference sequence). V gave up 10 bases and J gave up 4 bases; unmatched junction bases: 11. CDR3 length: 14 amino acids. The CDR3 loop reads CATIRDRGADTQYF. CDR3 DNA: TGTGCCACCATACGGGACAGAGGAGCAGATACGCAGTATTTT.

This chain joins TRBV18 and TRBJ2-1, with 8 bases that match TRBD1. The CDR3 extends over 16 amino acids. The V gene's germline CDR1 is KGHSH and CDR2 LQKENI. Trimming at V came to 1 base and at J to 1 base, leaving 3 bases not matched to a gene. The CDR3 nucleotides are TGTGCCAGCTCACCACTTGGGACAGGATCCTACAATGAGCAGTTCTTC. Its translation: CASSPLGTGSYNEQFF.